The entry below gives a single T cell receptor (beta chain) sequence along with its context. This CDR3 comprises 18 residues. Profiling relied on immunoSEQ multiplex PCR, and the TCRdb table lists in-frame clones only, not all of them. The table lists more than 50,000 clones, 80% to 95% of them singletons. These data are taken from a study of OX40 agonist ivuxolimab in advanced cancers. Sequenced here: CD4+ or CD8+ T cells sorted from blood, sampled in a trial of the OX40 agonist ivuxolimab. The chain joins TRBV21-1 to TRBJ2-7. TRBV21-1 is flagged as a pseudogene. The origin of this receptor is an adult with an advanced solid tumor such as melanoma, head and neck, liver or kidney cancer. CDR3 in DNA: TGTGCCAGCAGCTCAAATCCGGTTCACGTTGGGTTTACGAGTGGGCAGTACTTC. It translates to CASSSNPVHVGFTSGQYF.